This entry is about one T cell receptor (beta chain). This sample stems from a study of blood T cell repertoires in COVID-19. Germline assignment: CDR1 LNHNV and CDR2 YYDKDF (reference sequence). Unmatched junction bases numbered 13, after V lost 8 bases and J lost 3 bases. The CDR3 contains 16 residues. Per the original data handling: Counts of nucleated cells, estimated from reference gene primer amplification, were obtained. Produced via immunoSEQ multiplex PCR; TCRdb's table is partial and in-frame only. V and J calls and clone size are copied from that table; D and trimming were computed from the DNA. Here the sample spans 110,000 to 150,000 clones, 85% being singletons.

The V gene is TRBV15, the J gene TRBJ1-2, with 9 bases lining up with TRBD1. Sequenced material: peripheral blood. This TCR derives from a man in his fifties with acute or convalescent COVID-19. CDR3 residues: CATAGQGGIYDYGYTF. The CDR3 region has the DNA TGTGCCACCGCGGGACAGGGAGGAATTTATGACTATGGCTACACCTTC.